The entry below describes one T cell receptor (beta chain). This entry comes from a study of control samples from healthy donors and cancer patients. The table came from immunoSEQ multiplex PCR; TCRdb's copy has only in-frame clones and leaves some out. Found here are about 170,000 clones, 90% to 95% of them singletons; the top ten hold around 1.5%. V trimming: 4 bases; J trimming: 2 bases; junction bases outside the gene matches: 3. There are 16 residues in the CDR3. Germline CDR1 reads LGHNA; CDR2 reads YSLEER. The source is a young woman in good health. The chain recombines TRBV4-3 with TRBJ2-7, with 15 bases fitting TRBD2. The sample was blood. CDR3 sequence: CASSPRTSGRAYEQYF. The CDR3 DNA is TGCGCCAGCAGCCCCCGGACTAGCGGGAGGGCCTACGAGCAGTACTTC.